The 9 T cell receptor beta chains given below trace back to one sample, sequenced in a study of OX40 agonist ivuxolimab in advanced cancers. Profiled with immunoSEQ multiplex PCR; TCRdb holds only in-frame clones, not every one. The profile covers roughly 87,000 clones, with around 90% appearing a single time and less than 0.75% taken by the ten largest. The sample in question was CD4+ or CD8+ T cells sorted from blood, obtained in a trial of the OX40 agonist ivuxolimab. All receptors come from an adult with an advanced solid tumor such as melanoma, head and neck, liver or kidney cancer.

This sequence joins TRBV9 and TRBJ1-5; D may be TRBD1 (5 bases). V shed 2 bases and J shed 7 bases, with 13 bases lying between them. This CDR3 is 14 amino acids long. CDR1 is SGDLS, CDR2 YYNGEE, per germline. The CDR3 DNA reads TGTGCCAGCAGCGTTCTAGGGGATGGACAGCCCCAGCATTTT. Translation gives CASSVLGDGQPQHF.

This chain joins TRBV14 and TRBJ1-2; TRBD1 matches 7 bases. The germline V gene encodes CDR1 SGHDN and CDR2 FVKESK. V lost 5 bases, J lost 8 bases, and 8 bases stayed unmatched. The CDR3 loop spans 13 amino acids. In nucleotides, the CDR3 is TGTGCCAGCAGCACAGGGACAGATGGCGGCTACACCTTC. Translated: CASSTGTDGGYTF.

The chain couples TRBV28 to TRBJ2-7; 7 positions agree with TRBD2. V lost 3 bases and J lost 1; bases outside the gene matches: 3. The CDR3 extends over 14 amino acids. The germline CDR1 and CDR2 sequences are MDHEN and SYDVKM. CDR3 in DNA: TGTGCCAGCAGTTTCCACGGGGGGTCCTACGAGCAGTACTTC. It is translated as CASSFHGGSYEQYF.

Only one count was recorded for this clone. This chain links TRBV7-2 with TRBJ2-1; 10 bases are shared with TRBD2. The germline CDR1 and CDR2 sequences are SGHTA and FQGNSA. J lost 2 bases, V lost 3 bases, and 4 bases had no gene match. The CDR3 spans 16 residues. The CDR3 protein is CASSLSGGAAYNEQFF. The CDR3 DNA follows: TGTGCCAGCAGCTTGAGCGGGGGGGCGGCCTACAATGAGCAGTTCTTC. Combining the CDR3 with reference TRBV7-2 and TRBJ2-1 gives the whole variable domain GAGVSQSPSNKVTEKGKDVELRCDPISGHTALYWYRQSLGQGLEFLIYFQGNSAPDKSGLPSDRFSAERTGGSVSTLTIQRTQQEDSAVYLCASSLSGGAAYNEQFFGPGTRLTVL.

J is TRBJ1-5 and V is TRBV19; the D gene is possibly TRBD1 (5 bases). Between the trimmed V and J ends, which lost 8 bases and 4 bases, there was a span of 18 bases. Per germline, CDR1 LNHDA and CDR2 SQIVND (reference sequence). The CDR3 has 15 residues. CDR3 in amino acids: CASSPHSGQNQPQHF. The CDR3 coding sequence is TGTGCCAGTTCGCCCCACTCGGGGCAGAATCAGCCCCAGCATTTT. The full variable domain, rest sourced from reference TRBV19 and TRBJ1-5, is DGGITQSPKYLFRKEGQNVTLSCEQNLNHDAMYWYRQDPGQGLRLIYYSQIVNDFQKGDIAEGYSVSREKKESFPLTVTSAQKNPTAFYLCASSPHSGQNQPQHFGDGTRLSIL.

The chain combines TRBV5-4 with TRBJ2-2; D is perhaps TRBD1 (6 bases). Germline CDR1 reads SGHNT; CDR2 reads YYREEE (reference sequence). Deletions cut 2 bases from V and 1 base from J, with 9 bases between. This CDR3 is 15 amino acids long. The CDR3 sequence: CASSFDRLNTGELFF. Written as DNA, the CDR3 is TGTGCCAGCAGCTTTGACAGGCTGAACACCGGGGAGCTGTTTTTT.

The chain uses TRBV7-2 and TRBJ2-2, with D possibly matching TRBD1 (6 bases). This CDR3 spans 14 amino acids. Germline values: CDR1 SGHTA, CDR2 FQGNSA. Trimming took 3 bases from V and 5 from J, leaving 10 bases between them. CDR3: CASSFNRVTGELFF. The CDR3 nucleotides read TGTGCCAGCAGCTTTAACAGGGTAACCGGGGAGCTGTTTTTT.

The chain couples TRBV2 to TRBJ2-1, with a weak D call TRBD2 (5 bases). CDR3 length: 16 amino acids. Trimming left V 0 bases short and J 8 bases short, with 17 bases between. CDR1 is SNHLY, CDR2 FYNNEI, per germline. The CDR3 protein is CASSEAFGLPYDEQFF. As DNA, the CDR3 is TGTGCCAGCAGTGAAGCGTTCGGACTCCCCTATGATGAGCAGTTCTTC. The full variable domain, with the rest looked up from reference TRBV2 and TRBJ2-1, is EPEVTQTPSHQVTQMGQEVILRCVPISNHLYFYWYRQILGQKVEFLVSFYNNEISEKSEIFDDQFSVERPDGSNFTLKIRSTKLEDSAMYFCASSEAFGLPYDEQFFGPGTRLTVL.

The V and J genes are TRBV19 and TRBJ2-7; tentatively, D is TRBD2 (6 bases). Per germline, CDR1 LNHDA and CDR2 SQIVND (reference sequence). With 9 bases removed from V and 4 bases from J, the gap between germline ends came to 16 bases. CDR3 length: 13 residues. The CDR3 sequence is CASSPARGYEQYF. The DNA of the CDR3 is TGTGCCAGCTCCCCGGCGCGGGGTTACGAGCAGTACTTC. Supplemented by reference TRBV19 and TRBJ2-7, the full variable domain reads DGGITQSPKYLFRKEGQNVTLSCEQNLNHDAMYWYRQDPGQGLRLIYYSQIVNDFQKGDIAEGYSVSREKKESFPLTVTSAQKNPTAFYLCASSPARGYEQYFGPGTRLTVT.